These 10 T cell receptor beta chains came from one sample sequenced in a study of blood T cell repertoires in COVID-19. Here immunoSEQ multiplex PCR was the method, and the copy in TCRdb shows in-frame clones only, minus some. The table records a few hundred thousand clones, around 83% of them present only once. The sample consisted of peripheral blood. The receptors derive from a woman aged 45-59 years with acute or convalescent COVID-19.

The chain is built from TRBV27 and TRBJ2-6, with D possibly TRBD2 on 5 matching bases. The length of the CDR3 is 17 residues. Germline CDR1 is MNHEY and CDR2 is SMNVEV (reference sequence). V lost 6 bases and J 0 bases, leaving 15 bases between the germline ends. CDR3 bases: TGTGCCAGCAGCTCGGAGGATCCTATCTCTGGGGCCAACGTCCTGACTTTC. Its translation is CASSSEDPISGANVLTF.

The rearrangement joins TRBV7-2 to TRBJ1-2; tentative D call: TRBD1 (5 bases). The V gene lost 3 bases and the J gene lost 10 bases, with 12 bases spanning the gap. Germline CDR1 reads SGHTA; CDR2 reads FQGNSA. The CDR3 runs to 12 residues. Here the CDR3 DNA reads TGTGCCAGCAGCTTGACCCTCAGGGACTACACCTTC. This translates into CASSLTLRDYTF.

In DNA, the CDR3 is TGTGCCAGCAGCCCCGGGACAGGGGGATTCCAGCCCCAGCATTTT. This sequence encodes CASSPGTGGFQPQHF. The chain recombines TRBV3-1 (or the pseudogene TRBV3-2) with TRBJ1-5, with 11 bases aligning to TRBD1. The CDR3 spans 15 residues. Germline-derived CDR1 and CDR2 are LGHDT and YNNKEL (reference sequence). The V segment lost 4 bases and the J segment 7 bases; nucleotides outside the gene matches: 6.

The gene calls are TRBV27 and TRBJ1-2; D possibly corresponds to TRBD1 (5 bases). The V gene lost 9 bases and the J gene lost 4 bases, with 15 bases spanning the gap. CDR1 and CDR2 (germline): MNHEY, SMNVEV (reference sequence). There are 13 residues in the CDR3. The CDR3 protein is CASHGGDFYGYTF. As DNA, the CDR3 is TGTGCCAGTCACGGAGGGGACTTCTATGGCTACACCTTC.

This CDR3 is CASSRPGEGHYGYTF. In DNA form, the CDR3 reads TGCGCCAGCAGCAGGCCAGGGGAAGGTCACTATGGCTACACCTTC. This chain connects TRBV5-1 to TRBJ1-2, with D possibly matching TRBD1 (6 bases). V lost 4 bases and J 3 bases, leaving 16 bases between the germline ends. The germline V gene has CDR1 SGHRS and CDR2 YFSETQ. The CDR3 length is 15 residues.

The rearrangement joins TRBV7-3 to TRBJ2-1, with D unclear. With 0 bases removed from V and 6 bases from J, the gap between germline ends came to 12 bases. The CDR3 has 15 residues. Germline V lookup: CDR1 SGHTA, CDR2 FQGTGA. This CDR3 is CASSLTAYLGNEQFF. In DNA, the CDR3 is TGTGCCAGCAGCTTAACGGCCTACCTAGGCAATGAGCAGTTCTTC. The whole variable domain, filled in from reference TRBV7-3 and TRBJ2-1, reads GAGVSQTPSNKVTEKGKYVELRCDPISGHTALYWYRQSLGQGPEFLIYFQGTGAADDSGLPNDRFFAVRPEGSVSTLKIQRTERGDSAVYLCASSLTAYLGNEQFFGPGTRLTVL.

Only a few counts were recorded for this clone. V is TRBV19 and J is TRBJ2-3; TRBD2 matches at 9 bases. This CDR3 has 15 residues. V shed 6 bases, J shed 3 bases, and the junction held 7 bases outside the gene matches. Germline V gene lookup returns CDR1 LNHDA and CDR2 SQIVND (reference sequence). CDR3 loop: CASSPQRGATDTQYF. CDR3 nucleotides: TGTGCCAGTAGCCCCCAGCGGGGGGCAACAGATACGCAGTATTTT.

This clone was seen a handful of times. The chain joins TRBV5-1 to TRBJ2-3; possible D gene TRBD2, 5 bases. V was trimmed by 2 bases and J by 6 bases, leaving 13 bases between them. The CDR3 covers 14 residues. Germline loops: CDR1 SGHRS, CDR2 YFSETQ. The CDR3 loop reads CASSLAATKDTQYF. The DNA for the CDR3 is TGCGCCAGCAGCTTAGCGGCTACCAAGGATACGCAGTATTTT.

This chain connects TRBV11-3 to TRBJ2-1; a weak D match, TRBD1 (6 bases). The CDR3 length is 13 residues. Germline assignment: CDR1 SGHNT and CDR2 YENEEA. The V gene lost 8 bases and the J gene lost 4 bases, with 12 bases spanning the gap. CDR3 protein: CASSSTGYNEQFF. The CDR3 DNA sequence: TGTGCCAGCTCTTCTACAGGGTACAATGAGCAGTTCTTC.

The chain uses TRBV9 and TRBJ2-1; a weak D match, TRBD2 (6 bases). V shed 0 bases and J shed 7 bases, with 8 bases lying between them. Germline V gene lookup returns CDR1 SGDLS and CDR2 YYNGEE. The CDR3 extends over 13 amino acids. The CDR3 region is CASSVAGRNEQFF. The CDR3 nucleotides read TGTGCCAGCAGCGTAGCGGGGAGGAATGAGCAGTTCTTC.